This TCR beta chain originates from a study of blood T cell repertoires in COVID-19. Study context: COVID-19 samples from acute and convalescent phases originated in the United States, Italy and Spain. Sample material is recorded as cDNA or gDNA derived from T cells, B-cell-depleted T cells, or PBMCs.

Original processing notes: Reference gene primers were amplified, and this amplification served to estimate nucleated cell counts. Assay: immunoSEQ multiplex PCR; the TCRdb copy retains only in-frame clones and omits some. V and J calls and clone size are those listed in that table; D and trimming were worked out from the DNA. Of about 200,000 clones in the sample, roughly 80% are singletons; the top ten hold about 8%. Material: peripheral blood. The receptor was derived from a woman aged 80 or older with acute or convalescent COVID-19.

CDR3 protein: CASSLGAQGIFYNEQFF. DNA of the CDR3: TGTGCCAGCAGCTTAGGTGCACAGGGGATTTTTTACAATGAGCAGTTCTTC. The chain is built from TRBV7-9 and TRBJ2-1; 7 bases agree with TRBD1. Unmatched junction bases numbered 10, after V lost 1 base and J lost 4 bases. This CDR3 contains 17 residues. CDR1 and CDR2 (germline): SEHNR, FQNEAQ (reference sequence). The variable domain in full, completed from reference TRBV7-9 and TRBJ2-1, reads DTGVSQNPRHKITKRGQNVTFRCDPISEHNRLYWYRQTLGQGPEFLTYFQNEAQLEKSRLLSDRFSAERPKGSFSTLEIQRTEQGDSAMYLCASSLGAQGIFYNEQFFGPGTRLTVL.